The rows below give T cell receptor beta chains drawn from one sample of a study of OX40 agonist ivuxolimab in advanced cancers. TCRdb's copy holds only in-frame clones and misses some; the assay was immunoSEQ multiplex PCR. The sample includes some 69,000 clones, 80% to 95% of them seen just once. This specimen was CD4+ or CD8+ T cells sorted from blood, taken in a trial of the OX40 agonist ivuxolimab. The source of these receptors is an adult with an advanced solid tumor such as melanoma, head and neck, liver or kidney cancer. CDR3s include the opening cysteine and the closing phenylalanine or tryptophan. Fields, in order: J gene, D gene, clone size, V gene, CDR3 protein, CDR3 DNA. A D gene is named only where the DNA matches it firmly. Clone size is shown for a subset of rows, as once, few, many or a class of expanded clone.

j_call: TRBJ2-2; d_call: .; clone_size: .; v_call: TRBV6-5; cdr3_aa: CASSYSKWGLSGELFF; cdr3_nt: TGTGCCAGCAGTTACTCGAAATGGGGGCTTTCAGGGGAGCTGTTTTTT
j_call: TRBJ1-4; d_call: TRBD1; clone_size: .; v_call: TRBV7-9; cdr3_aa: CASSPTGKEKLFF; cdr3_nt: TGTGCCAGCAGCCCGACAGGGAAGGAAAAACTGTTTTTT
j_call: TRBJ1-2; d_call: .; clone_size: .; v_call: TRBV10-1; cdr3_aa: CASSELEDYGYTF; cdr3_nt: TGCGCCAGCAGTGAATTAGAGGATTATGGCTACACCTTC
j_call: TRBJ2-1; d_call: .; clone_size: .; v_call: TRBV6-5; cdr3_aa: CASSYTGQQFF; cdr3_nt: TGTGCCAGCAGTTACACGGGTCAGCAGTTCTTC
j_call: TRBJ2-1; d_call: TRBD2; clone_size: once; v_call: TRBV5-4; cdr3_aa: CASSPTSGRGSSYNEQFF; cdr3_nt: TGTGCCAGCAGCCCCACTAGCGGGAGGGGGAGCTCCTACAATGAGCAGTTCTTC
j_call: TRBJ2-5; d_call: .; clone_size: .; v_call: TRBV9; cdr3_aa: CASSSPYDHVETQYF; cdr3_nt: TGTGCCAGCAGCTCCCCATACGACCATGTGGAGACCCAGTACTTC
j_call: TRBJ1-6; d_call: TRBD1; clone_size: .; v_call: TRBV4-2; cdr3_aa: CASSRLTGSSSPLHF; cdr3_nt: TGTGCCAGCAGTAGATTGACAGGGAGTAGCTCACCCCTCCACTTT
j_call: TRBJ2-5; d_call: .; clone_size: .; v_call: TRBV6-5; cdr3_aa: CASSYSQGQETQYF; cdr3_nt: TGTGCCAGCAGTTACTCTCAGGGACAAGAGACCCAGTACTTC
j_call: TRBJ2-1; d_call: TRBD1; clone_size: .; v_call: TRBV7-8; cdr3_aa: CASSRGTGGGFNEQFF; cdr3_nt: TGTGCCAGCAGCCGCGGGACAGGGGGGGGATTCAATGAGCAGTTCTTC
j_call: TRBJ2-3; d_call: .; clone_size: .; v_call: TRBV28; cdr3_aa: CASSLGQARDTQYF; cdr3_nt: TGTGCCAGCAGTTTAGGGCAGGCCCGAGATACGCAGTATTTT
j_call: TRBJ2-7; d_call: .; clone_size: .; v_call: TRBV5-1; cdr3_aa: CASSLRDPAGEQYF; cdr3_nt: TGCGCCAGCAGCTTAAGGGACCCGGCGGGCGAGCAGTACTTC
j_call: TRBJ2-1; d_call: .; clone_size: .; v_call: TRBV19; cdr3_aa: CASSSYSGHNEQFF; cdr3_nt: TGTGCCAGTAGTTCTTATAGCGGACACAATGAGCAGTTCTTC
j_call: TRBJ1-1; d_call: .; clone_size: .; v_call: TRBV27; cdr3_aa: CASSLKRATGTQRMNTEAFF; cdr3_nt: TGTGCCAGCAGCCTCAAGAGGGCTACAGGGACACAGAGGATGAACACTGAAGCTTTCTTT
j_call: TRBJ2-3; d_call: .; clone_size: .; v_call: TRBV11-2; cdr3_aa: CASSLGLDTQYF; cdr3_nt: TGTGCCAGCAGCTTAGGTTTGGATACGCAGTATTTT
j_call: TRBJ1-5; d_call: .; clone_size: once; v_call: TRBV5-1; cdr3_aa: CASSLEAGPYQPQHF; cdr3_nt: TGCGCCAGCAGCTTGGAGGCAGGGCCCTATCAGCCCCAGCATTTT
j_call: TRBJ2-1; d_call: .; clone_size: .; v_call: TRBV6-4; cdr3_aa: CASSPEVSTVYEQFF; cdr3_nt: TGTGCCAGCAGCCCCGAGGTTAGCACGGTCTATGAGCAGTTCTTC
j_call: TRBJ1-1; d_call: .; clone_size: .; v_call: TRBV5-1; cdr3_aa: CASSTVGPNTEAFF; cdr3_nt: TGCGCCAGCAGCACCGTAGGCCCGAACACTGAAGCTTTCTTT
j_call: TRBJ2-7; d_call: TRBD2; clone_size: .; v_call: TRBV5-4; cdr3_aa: CASSWEGLSYEQYF; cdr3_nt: TGTGCCAGCAGCTGGGAGGGACTATCTTACGAGCAGTACTTC
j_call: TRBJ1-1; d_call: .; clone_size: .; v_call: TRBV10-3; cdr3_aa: CAISLNRVNTEAFF; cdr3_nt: TGTGCCATCAGTCTTAACAGGGTGAACACTGAAGCTTTCTTT
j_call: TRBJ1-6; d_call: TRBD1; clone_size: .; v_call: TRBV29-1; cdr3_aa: CSARLTTDGTVNSPLHF; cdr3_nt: TGCAGCGCCCGGCTCACGACTGATGGGACAGTTAATTCACCCCTCCACTTT
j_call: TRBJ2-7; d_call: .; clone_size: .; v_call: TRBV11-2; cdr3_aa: CASSLLGRTLHEQYF; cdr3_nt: TGTGCCAGCAGCTTATTGGGCAGGACACTTCACGAGCAGTACTTC
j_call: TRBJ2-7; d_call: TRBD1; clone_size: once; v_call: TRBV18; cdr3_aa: CASSQKTGGAWNEQYF; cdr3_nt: TGTGCCAGCTCACAAAAGACAGGGGGCGCCTGGAACGAGCAGTACTTC
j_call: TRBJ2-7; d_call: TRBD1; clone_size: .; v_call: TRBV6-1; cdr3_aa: CASRTGTGRDEQYF; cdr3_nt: TGTGCCAGCAGAACCGGGACAGGGAGGGACGAGCAGTACTTC